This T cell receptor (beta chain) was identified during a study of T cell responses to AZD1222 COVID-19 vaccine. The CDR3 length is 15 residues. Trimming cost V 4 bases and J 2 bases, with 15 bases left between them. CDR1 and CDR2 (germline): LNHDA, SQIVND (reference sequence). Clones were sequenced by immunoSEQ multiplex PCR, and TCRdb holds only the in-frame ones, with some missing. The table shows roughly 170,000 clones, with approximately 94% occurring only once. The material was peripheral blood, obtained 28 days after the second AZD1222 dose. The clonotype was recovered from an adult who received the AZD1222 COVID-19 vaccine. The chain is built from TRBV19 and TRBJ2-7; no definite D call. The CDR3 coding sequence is TGTGCCAGTAGTAATGAACAGTTACCTCCCTACGAGCAGTACTTC. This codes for CASSNEQLPPYEQYF.